The T cell receptor (beta chain) described here comes from a study of Graves' ophthalmopathy and Graves' hyperthyroidism. The V gene lost 5 bases and the J gene lost 1 base, with 12 bases spanning the gap. The length of the CDR3 is 14 residues. The germline CDR1 and CDR2 sequences are SGHTA and FQGNSA. From RNA, the CDR3 regions of TCR beta chains were amplified and sequenced. The library came from an HTBI-primed first-round RT-PCR and a second-round multiplex PCR. TCRdb reprocessed the multiplex PCR reads with MiXCR, giving one entry per CDR3 protein. The repertoire holds roughly 400,000 distinct CDR3 sequences, approximately 18% seen once, with roughly 2.4% in the top ten. This clonotype was detected ten times or more.

The sequence came from an adult woman with stable Graves' hyperthyroidism. This chain joins TRBV7-2 and TRBJ2-7; D unclear. Sample: peripheral blood. The CDR3: CASSISPTSYEQYF. CDR3 DNA: TGTGCCAGCAGCATTAGCCCAACTTCCTACGAGCAGTACTTC.